The 32 T cell receptor beta chains in this list originate from one sample, sequenced in a study of spatial heterogeneity in lung cancer. Time point in this sample: sample taken at primary tumor resection. TCRs were sequenced from unsorted whole RNA of tumor, nontumor lung or PBMC. TCRdb recomputed calls from the 5' RACE reads with MiXCR, one row per CDR3 protein. The table records 45,000 or so distinct CDR3 sequences, approximately 12% of them present only once. The starting material was PBMCs, obtained at surgery. Receptors originate from a female donor with early-stage non-small cell lung cancer.

This clonotype has just a few counts. This chain joins TRBV5-1 and TRBJ1-1; D remains ambiguous. Germline values: CDR1 SGHRS, CDR2 YFSETQ. V was pared by 4 bases and J by 4 bases, with 14 bases between. This CDR3 region has 14 residues. The CDR3 region is CASSGPYAGTEAFF. The DNA of the CDR3 is TGCGCCAGCAGCGGGCCTTATGCGGGCACTGAAGCTTTCTTT.

This clonotype came up many times. This chain joins TRBV11-2 and TRBJ2-5; D remains unclear. Per germline, CDR1 SGHAT and CDR2 FQNNGV. CDR3 length equals 12 residues. The germline V and J ends were trimmed by 5 bases and 2 bases, with 6 bases remaining between them. This chain's CDR3 is CASSAAQETQYF. Here the CDR3 DNA reads TGTGCCAGCAGCGCAGCACAAGAGACCCAGTACTTC.

The V call is TRBV15, the J call TRBJ1-2, with D maybe TRBD1 (6 bases). Germline V gives CDR1 LNHNV, CDR2 YYDKDF (reference sequence). The V end was cut by 3 bases, the J end by 3 bases, with 17 bases between. This CDR3 comprises 16 residues. The CDR3 DNA reads as TGTGCCACCAGCAGTAGTAGGGGGATAGGTGACTATGGCTACACCTTC. Its translation: CATSSSRGIGDYGYTF.

The CDR3 sequence is CASSLEGGNQPQHF. The CDR3 DNA reads TGTGCCAGCAGCTTAGAAGGAGGGAATCAGCCCCAGCATTTT. This rearrangement joins TRBV7-9 to TRBJ1-5; D is uncertain. In germline, CDR1 is SEHNR, CDR2 FQNEAQ (reference sequence). The CDR3 runs to 14 residues. V lost 1 base, J lost 4 bases, and 8 bases lay in between.

The chain has TRBV5-1 and TRBJ2-3, with D unclear. V was shortened by 6 bases and J by 2 bases, with 16 bases between the two germline ends. This CDR3 is 15 amino acids long. Germline V gene sequence: CDR1 SGHRS, CDR2 YFSETQ. As DNA, the CDR3 is TGCGCCAGCACTCAAGGACGCGCAGCCACAGATACGCAGTATTTT. Amino acid sequence: CASTQGRAATDTQYF.

In its sample, this clonotype was seen a few times. The V gene is TRBV19, the J gene TRBJ1-1; D is possibly TRBD1 (6 bases). The CDR3 contains 15 residues. Germline CDR1 LNHDA, CDR2 SQIVND (reference sequence). Trimming took 3 bases from V and 7 from J, leaving 18 bases between them. DNA for the CDR3: TGTGCCAGTAGTATCGCTTTTGGGGGAGGGGGTGAAGCTTTCTTT. Protein: CASSIAFGGGGEAFF. Using reference TRBV19 and TRBJ1-1 for the parts outside the CDR3, the full variable domain is DGGITQSPKYLFRKEGQNVTLSCEQNLNHDAMYWYRQDPGQGLRLIYYSQIVNDFQKGDIAEGYSVSREKKESFPLTVTSAQKNPTAFYLCASSIAFGGGGEAFFGQGTRLTVV.

This clonotype has ten or more counts. The V and J genes are TRBV7-9 and TRBJ2-1; a weak D match, TRBD2 (7 bases). The CDR3 covers 15 residues. The V gene's germline CDR1 is SEHNR and CDR2 FQNEAQ (reference sequence). Trimming shortened V by 6 bases and J by 2 bases, and 14 bases separated the two germline ends. The CDR3 sequence: CASRVDGGPYNEQFF. CDR3 DNA: TGTGCCAGCAGAGTCGACGGGGGGCCCTACAATGAGCAGTTCTTC.

J is TRBJ2-7 and V is TRBV19; 11 bases align to TRBD2. V was clipped by 5 bases and J by 3 bases; unmatched bases: 9. The germline V gene has CDR1 LNHDA and CDR2 SQIVND (reference sequence). The CDR3 consists of 16 residues. In DNA form, the CDR3 reads TGTGCCAGTAGTTCCCTCGTCGGGACTAGCGGCTACGAGCAGTACTTC. Translation gives CASSSLVGTSGYEQYF. Combining the CDR3 with reference TRBV19 and TRBJ2-7 gives the whole variable domain DGGITQSPKYLFRKEGQNVTLSCEQNLNHDAMYWYRQDPGQGLRLIYYSQIVNDFQKGDIAEGYSVSREKKESFPLTVTSAQKNPTAFYLCASSSLVGTSGYEQYFGPGTRLTVT.

The table lists this clonotype with a few counts. The chain joins TRBV25-1 to TRBJ1-2, with no clear D. The CDR3 has 14 amino acids. Germline CDR1 reads MGHDK; CDR2 reads SYGVNS. Trimming shortened V by 2 bases and J by 6 bases, and 13 bases separated the two germline ends. CDR3 nucleotide sequence: TGTGCCAGCAGTGAAGACCCCGACCCCCATGGCTACACCTTC. It encodes CASSEDPDPHGYTF.

This clonotype has only a few counts. This chain links TRBV4-2 with TRBJ2-7; TRBD2 matches 8 bases. CDR1 is LGHNA and CDR2 is YNFKEQ in the germline V gene. This CDR3 has 15 amino acids. The ends lost 1 base at V and 0 bases at J; junction bases unmatched: 2. CDR3 in DNA: TGTGCCAGCAGCCAAGTTAGCGGGGTCTCCTACGAGCAGTACTTC. Translation gives CASSQVSGVSYEQYF.

This clonotype was recorded a few times. This chain links TRBV20-1 with TRBJ2-5, with 8 positions matching TRBD2. Germline trimming cut 0 bases from V and 2 bases from J; bases unmatched to any gene: 2. This CDR3 spans 14 amino acids. Germline CDR1 DFQATT, CDR2 SNEGSKA (reference sequence). This CDR3 reads CSARDGRGQETQYF. The CDR3 coding sequence is TGCAGTGCTAGAGACGGGAGGGGGCAAGAGACCCAGTACTTC.

This clonotype was recorded at least ten times. The chain couples TRBV3-1 to TRBJ1-2; unclear D gene. The CDR3 spans 12 residues. The V end was cut by 0 bases, the J end by 5 bases, with 4 bases between. CDR1 is LGHDT and CDR2 is YNNKEL in the germline V gene (reference sequence). CDR3 amino acids: CASSQDGYGYTF. In nucleotides, the CDR3 is TGTGCCAGCAGCCAAGATGGGTATGGCTACACCTTC.

This clonotype was seen more than once but under ten times. This chain links TRBV7-9 with TRBJ2-2; no definite D call. Germline CDR1 reads SEHNR; CDR2 reads FQNEAQ (reference sequence). The CDR3 runs 13 residues. Trimming left V 7 bases short and J 7 bases short, with 13 bases between. In DNA, the CDR3 is TGTGCCAGCACACCCCTGGGGAACGGGGAGCTGTTTTTT. Translating gives CASTPLGNGELFF.

This clonotype has only a few counts. The rearrangement joins TRBV12-3 or TRBV12-4 to TRBJ1-1, with 9 bases fitting TRBD1. The CDR3 runs 15 residues. Trimming removed 3 bases from V and 0 bases from J; junction bases left unmatched: 2. The chain's CDR3 is CASSLTGGVNTEAFF. For the CDR3, the DNA is TGTGCCAGCAGTTTGACAGGGGGTGTGAACACTGAAGCTTTCTTT.

J is TRBJ2-1 and V is TRBV6-1, with a tentative D call TRBD1 (5 bases). The length of the CDR3 is 15 residues. V was cut by 1 base and J by 0 bases, with 7 bases left in between. Germline CDR1 MNHNS, CDR2 SASEGT. The CDR3 is CASSEDRSSYNEQFF. The CDR3 nucleotides read TGTGCCAGCAGTGAAGACAGGAGCTCCTACAATGAGCAGTTCTTC.

The chain recombines TRBV6-5 with TRBJ2-1; a possible D gene is TRBD2 (7 bases). The CDR3 extends over 13 amino acids. Deletions cut 6 bases from V and 2 bases from J, with 8 bases between. Germline assignment: CDR1 MNHEY and CDR2 SVGAGI. The chain's CDR3 is CASSGGPYNEQFF. In DNA form, the CDR3 reads TGTGCCAGCAGCGGGGGGCCCTACAATGAGCAGTTCTTC.

This clonotype came up a few times. This sequence joins TRBV19 and TRBJ1-1; D gene uncertain. Trimming shortened V by 9 bases and J by 1 base, and 6 bases separated the two germline ends. The CDR3 totals 11 residues. CDR1 is LNHDA, CDR2 SQIVND, per germline (reference sequence). The DNA of the CDR3 is TGTGCCAGCTACAGGAACACTGAAGCTTTCTTT. Protein sequence: CASYRNTEAFF.

This chain uses TRBV7-8 with TRBJ1-3, with no clear D. The germline CDR1 and CDR2 sequences are SGHVS and FQNEAQ. V lost 6 bases to trimming and J lost 4 bases, with 13 bases between them. The CDR3 is 14 amino acids. CDR3 region: CASSILASGNTIYF. The CDR3 region has the DNA TGTGCCAGCAGTATTCTGGCGTCGGGAAACACCATATATTTT.

This clonotype showed up just a few times. The chain has TRBV20-1 and TRBJ1-6, with D maybe TRBD1 (5 bases). The CDR3 has 13 amino acids. Looked up from germline, CDR1 is DFQATT and CDR2 is SNEGSKA (reference sequence). Trimming took off 2 bases at V and 5 bases at J, with 7 bases between the two ends. The CDR3 loop reads CSARQGNNSPLHF. The CDR3 bases are TGCAGTGCTAGACAGGGTAATAATTCACCCCTCCACTTT.

This clonotype has only a few counts. The rearrangement links TRBV28 to TRBJ1-2, with 8 bases that match TRBD1. The CDR3 sequence is 14 residues long. V shed 4 bases and J 8 bases; nucleotides not matched to a gene: 9. The V gene's germline CDR1 is MDHEN and CDR2 SYDVKM. CDR3: CASSSSGTGGGYTF. The CDR3 coding sequence is TGTGCCAGCAGTTCCTCCGGGACAGGAGGCGGCTACACCTTC.

The chain links TRBV6-1 to TRBJ2-2, with D perhaps given as TRBD1 or TRBD2 (5 bases each). The V end was cut by 2 bases, the J end by 1 base, with 11 bases between. The CDR3 sequence is 16 residues long. CDR1 MNHNS and CDR2 SASEGT come from the germline V gene. The DNA for the CDR3 is TGTGCCAGCAGTGAAAAGGGGACGTGGAACACCGGGGAGCTGTTTTTT. Amino acid sequence: CASSEKGTWNTGELFF.

The sample holds many counts of this clonotype. V and J are TRBV12-3 or TRBV12-4 and TRBJ1-5; D not certain. The CDR3 consists of 13 residues. Trimming took off 3 bases at V and 4 bases at J, with 7 bases between the two ends. CDR3 sequence: CASSLSGNQPQHF. As DNA, the CDR3 is TGTGCCAGCAGTTTGTCCGGGAATCAGCCCCAGCATTTT.

Only a few counts were recorded for this clonotype. This chain links TRBV4-1 with TRBJ2-5, with D perhaps TRBD2 (5 bases). V lost 0 bases and J lost 5, with 22 bases in between. This CDR3 has 18 amino acids. The germline CDR1 and CDR2 sequences are MGHRA and YSYEKL. The CDR3 region is CASSQEGKPSGLAETQYF. CDR3 nucleotide sequence: TGCGCCAGCAGCCAAGAGGGAAAACCTTCAGGACTGGCGGAGACCCAGTACTTC.

The chain links TRBV15 to TRBJ1-5; D is unclear. From germline, CDR1 is LNHNV and CDR2 YYDKDF (reference sequence). The V end lost 0 bases, the J end lost 8 bases, and 17 bases lay between the germline ends. CDR3 length equals 16 residues. The chain's CDR3 is CATSRDLSTPVKPQHF. CDR3 nucleotides: TGTGCCACCAGCAGAGATCTTAGTACACCCGTAAAGCCCCAGCATTTT.

This clonotype was seen repeatedly, ten times or more. The chain is built from TRBV5-6 and TRBJ2-7; D is ambiguous. V lost 0 bases and J lost 5, with 6 bases in between. Germline V lookup: CDR1 SGHDT, CDR2 YYEEEE. There are 12 residues in the CDR3. CDR3 sequence (DNA): TGTGCCAGCAGCTTGGGTTCTAACGAGCAGTACTTC. Translated: CASSLGSNEQYF.

This clonotype was observed a few times. The rearrangement uses TRBV12-3 or TRBV12-4 and TRBJ2-1; 8 nucleotides line up with TRBD1. Trimming took 2 bases from V and 4 from J; bases not matched to a gene: 4. The CDR3 consists of 15 residues. The CDR3 protein is CASSLTGGSYNEQFF. CDR3 DNA: TGTGCCAGCAGTTTAACAGGGGGATCGTACAATGAGCAGTTCTTC.

V gene TRBV4-3 combines with J gene TRBJ2-1; TRBD2 matches 13 bases. The CDR3 contains 16 residues. Germline CDR1 and CDR2: LGHNA and YSLEER. The V segment lost 3 bases and the J segment 8 bases; nucleotides outside the gene matches: 7. CDR3 sequence reads: CASSHQTSGGWDEQFF. The CDR3 DNA reads TGCGCCAGCAGCCATCAGACTAGCGGGGGGTGGGATGAGCAGTTCTTC.

This clonotype has a count of ten or more. V is TRBV9 and J is TRBJ2-1, with 9 bases identical to TRBD2. This CDR3 contains 15 residues. The V segment lost 4 bases and the J segment 4 bases; nucleotides outside the gene matches: 6. CDR1 is SGDLS and CDR2 is YYNGEE in the germline V gene. CDR3 loop: CASSPLAGTYNEQFF. Written as DNA, the CDR3 is TGTGCCAGCAGCCCCCTAGCGGGGACTTACAATGAGCAGTTCTTC.

The V and J genes are TRBV11-3 and TRBJ2-6, with D hard to call. Germline V CDR1 and CDR2: SGHNT, YENEEA. V was trimmed by 4 bases and J by 0 bases, leaving 4 bases between them. CDR3 length: 14 residues. CDR3 protein: CASSSSSGANVLTF. CDR3 DNA sequence: TGTGCCAGCAGCTCCTCCTCTGGGGCCAACGTCCTGACTTTC.

This clonotype qualifies as medium-sized. This chain joins TRBV5-1 and TRBJ2-1; the D gene is possibly TRBD2 (5 bases). Germline CDR1 is SGHRS and CDR2 is YFSETQ. The CDR3 has 14 amino acids. The V gene lost 3 bases and the J gene lost 12 bases, with 19 bases spanning the gap. The CDR3 is CASSSALTQRGQFF. The CDR3 DNA sequence: TGCGCCAGCAGCTCCGCGCTGACCCAACGGGGGCAGTTCTTC.

The CDR3 coding sequence is TGTGCCAGCTCACCGACAGGGACAAAGAATGAAAAACTGTTTTTT. Encoded protein: CASSPTGTKNEKLFF. The rearrangement links TRBV18 to TRBJ1-4, with TRBD1 matching 7 bases. CDR3 length equals 15 residues. The J segment lost 5 bases and the V segment lost 3 bases, leaving 6 bases of the junction unmatched. The germline gives CDR1 KGHSH, CDR2 LQKENI.

At least ten counts were recorded for this clonotype. The genes are TRBV27 and TRBJ2-1; the D is unclear. Per the germline V gene, CDR1 is MNHEY and CDR2 is SMNVEV (reference sequence). The CDR3 is 11 amino acids. Trimming left V 6 bases short and J 3 bases short, with 3 bases between. The CDR3 nucleotides read TGTGCCAGCAGCAACTACAATGAGCAGTTCTTC. Encoded protein: CASSNYNEQFF.